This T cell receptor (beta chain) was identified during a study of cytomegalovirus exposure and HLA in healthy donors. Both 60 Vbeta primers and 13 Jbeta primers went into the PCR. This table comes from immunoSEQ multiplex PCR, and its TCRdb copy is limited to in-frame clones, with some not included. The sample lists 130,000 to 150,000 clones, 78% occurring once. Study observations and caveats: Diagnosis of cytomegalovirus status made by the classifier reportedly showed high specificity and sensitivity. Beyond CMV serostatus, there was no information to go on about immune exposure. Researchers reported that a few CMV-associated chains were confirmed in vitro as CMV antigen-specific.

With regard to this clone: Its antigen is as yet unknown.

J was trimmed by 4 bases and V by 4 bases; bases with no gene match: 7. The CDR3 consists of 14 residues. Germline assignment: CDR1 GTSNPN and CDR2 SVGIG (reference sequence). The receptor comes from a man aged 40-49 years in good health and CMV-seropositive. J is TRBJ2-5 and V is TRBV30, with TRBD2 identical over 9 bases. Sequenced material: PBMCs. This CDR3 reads CAWIPGLARETQYF. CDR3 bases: TGTGCCTGGATCCCGGGACTAGCACGAGAGACCCAGTACTTC.